The 12 T cell receptor beta chains given below trace back to one sample, sequenced in a study of T cell repertoires in cytomegalovirus infection. The antigens these receptors bind are not known. In TCRdb, the reads were re-called with MiXCR into one record per CDR3 protein. The data contain 300,000 to 400,000 distinct CDR3 sequences, roughly 29% of them singletons. Specimen: cultured PBMCs, collected from culture after CMV antigen stimulation. The origin of the receptors is a human donor in good health (CMV status not recorded). Some clones in this sample may be carry-over from other donors' samples.

The V call is TRBV19, the J call TRBJ1-5; D might be TRBD1 (5 bases). The CDR3 runs 13 residues. The germline V gene has CDR1 LNHDA and CDR2 SQIVND (reference sequence). V was clipped by 5 bases and J by 6 bases, with 11 bases between them. DNA for the CDR3: TGTGCCAGTAGTCAGGGTACGGGTCAGCCCCAGCATTTT. Its translation is CASSQGTGQPQHF.

The J gene is TRBJ2-5, the V gene TRBV7-9; TRBD1 matches at 12 bases. CDR3 length equals 16 residues. Germline V gene sequence: CDR1 SEHNR, CDR2 FQNEAQ (reference sequence). With 0 bases clipped from V and 7 bases from J, the junction kept 6 bases outside the gene matches. The CDR3 protein is CASSLAAGTGGATQYF. CDR3 coding DNA: TGTGCCAGCAGCTTAGCGGCCGGGACAGGGGGCGCGACCCAGTACTTC.

This clonotype was counted a few times. The chain employs TRBV6-5 and TRBJ1-4; 9 bases match TRBD1. V lost 6 bases to trimming and J lost 0 bases; unmatched junction nucleotides: 2. In germline, CDR1 is MNHEY, CDR2 SVGAGI. This CDR3 comprises 15 residues. The CDR3 reads CASSRDRATNEKLFF. The CDR3 DNA sequence: TGTGCCAGCAGCCGGGACAGGGCAACTAATGAAAAACTGTTTTTT.

There are many counts of this clonotype. The chain is built from TRBV19 and TRBJ1-1; D gene ambiguous. CDR1 and CDR2 (germline): LNHDA, SQIVND (reference sequence). This CDR3 contains 13 residues. Between the trimmed V and J ends, which lost 1 base and 2 bases, there was a span of 5 bases. CDR3 amino acids: CASSIGFNTEAFF. CDR3 sequence (DNA): TGTGCCAGTAGTATAGGTTTTAACACTGAAGCTTTCTTT.

The table lists this clonotype with a few counts. The chain joins TRBV12-3 or TRBV12-4 to TRBJ2-2; TRBD1 matches at 10 bases. V trimming: 5 bases; J trimming: 3 bases; junction bases outside the gene matches: 9. The CDR3 sequence is 17 residues long. In DNA form, the CDR3 reads TGTGCCAGCAGTCTATCACCCGGGACAGGGGACACCGGGGAGCTGTTTTTT. This translates into CASSLSPGTGDTGELFF.

The J gene is TRBJ2-1, the V gene TRBV18, with TRBD2 matching over 8 bases. V was clipped by 3 bases and J by 4 bases; unmatched bases: 5. This CDR3 contains 15 residues. Germline V gives CDR1 KGHSH, CDR2 LQKENI. The CDR3 coding sequence is TGTGCCAGCTCACCCGTAGCGGGGACTTACAATGAGCAGTTCTTC. Translating it yields CASSPVAGTYNEQFF.

A few counts support this clonotype. The chain is built from TRBV12-3 or TRBV12-4 and TRBJ2-1; D is undetermined. With 2 bases removed from V and 6 bases from J, the gap between germline ends came to 11 bases. This CDR3 comprises 14 residues. CDR3 sequence reads: CASSLPHRGNEQFF. In DNA form, the CDR3 reads TGTGCCAGCAGTTTACCACATCGAGGCAATGAGCAGTTCTTC.

This chain uses TRBV6-1 with TRBJ1-1; D may be TRBD1 (6 bases). Germline loops: CDR1 MNHNS, CDR2 SASEGT. The CDR3 has 16 amino acids. Between the trimmed V and J ends, which lost 4 bases and 0 bases, there was a span of 15 bases. The CDR3 nucleotides read TGTGCCAGCAGTGTCGGACAGATGGATATGAACACTGAAGCTTTCTTT. This gives the protein CASSVGQMDMNTEAFF.

The rearrangement joins TRBV6-5 to TRBJ1-4, with 11 bases identical to TRBD1. In germline, CDR1 is MNHEY, CDR2 SVGAGI. Trimming removed 2 bases from V and 8 bases from J; junction bases left unmatched: 4. This CDR3 spans 15 amino acids. The CDR3 is CASSYSGTGGEKLFF. The DNA of the CDR3 is TGTGCCAGCAGTTACAGCGGGACAGGGGGAGAAAAACTGTTTTTT.

This clonotype was seen only a few times. This CDR3 reads CASSSGRTNTGELFF. CDR3 nucleotides: TGTGCCAGCAGCTCGGGACGGACGAACACCGGGGAGCTGTTTTTT. J is TRBJ2-2 and V is TRBV11-1; either TRBD1 or TRBD2 may fit D (5 bases each). V shed 4 bases and J shed 0 bases, with 9 bases lying between them. This CDR3 is built from 15 residues. From germline, CDR1 is SGHAT and CDR2 FQDESV (reference sequence).

CDR3 DNA: TGTGCCAGCAGCCTGACTAGCGGGAAGACCCAGTACTTC. Amino acid sequence: CASSLTSGKTQYF. The J gene is TRBJ2-5, the V gene TRBV7-2; 11 bases align to TRBD2. Germline values: CDR1 SGHTA, CDR2 FQGNSA. This CDR3 is built from 13 residues. Trimming removed 5 bases from V and 6 bases from J; junction bases left unmatched: 2.

This chain joins TRBV7-3 and TRBJ2-3; D could derive from TRBD1 or TRBD2 (5 bases each). This CDR3 has 13 amino acids. V lost 2 bases and J 4 bases, leaving 7 bases between the germline ends. CDR1 is SGHTA and CDR2 is FQGTGA in the germline V gene. CDR3 in DNA: TGTGCCAGCAGCTTATTGGGGGCAGATACGCAGTATTTT. It is translated as CASSLLGADTQYF.